This T cell receptor (beta chain) is from a study of Graves' ophthalmopathy and Graves' hyperthyroidism. Those donors who had ophthalmopathy presented with moderate-to-severe activity, a CAS of ≥3, a NOSPECS of ≥4 and a duration under 3 months. Amplification targeted the TCR beta CDR3 regions, with RNA transcripts as the source material. First-round RT-PCR relied on HTBI primers, and a second-round multiplex PCR came next. From the multiplex PCR reads, TCRdb called clonotypes with MiXCR, one entry per CDR3 protein. The table records 150,000 to 200,000 distinct CDR3 sequences, approximately 40% of them present only once. The V gene lost 7 bases and the J gene lost 7 bases, with 10 bases spanning the gap. This CDR3 has 10 residues. Looked up from germline, CDR1 is SQVTM and CDR2 is ANQGSEA.

The rearrangement uses TRBV29-1 and TRBJ1-1; TRBD1 is a possible D gene (5 bases). This clonotype was obtained from a man aged 25 to 40 with Graves' ophthalmopathy. What was sequenced was peripheral blood. The CDR3 spells CSAGGGEAFF. CDR3 in DNA: TGCAGCGCGGGGGGAGGTGAAGCTTTCTTT.